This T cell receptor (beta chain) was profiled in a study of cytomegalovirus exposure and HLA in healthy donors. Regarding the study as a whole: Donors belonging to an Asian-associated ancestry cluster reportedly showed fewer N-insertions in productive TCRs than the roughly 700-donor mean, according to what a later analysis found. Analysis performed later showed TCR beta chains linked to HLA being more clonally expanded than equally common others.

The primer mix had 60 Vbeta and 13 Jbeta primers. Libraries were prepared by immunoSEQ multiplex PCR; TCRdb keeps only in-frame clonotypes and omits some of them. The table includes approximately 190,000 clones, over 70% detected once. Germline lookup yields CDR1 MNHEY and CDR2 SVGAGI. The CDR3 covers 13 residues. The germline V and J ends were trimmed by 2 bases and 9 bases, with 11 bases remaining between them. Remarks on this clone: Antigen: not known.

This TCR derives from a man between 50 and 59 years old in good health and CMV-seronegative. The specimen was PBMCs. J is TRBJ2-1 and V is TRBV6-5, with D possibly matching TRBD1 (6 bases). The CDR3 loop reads CASSYTTGLEQFF. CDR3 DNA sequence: TGTGCCAGCAGTTACACCACAGGGCTTGAGCAGTTCTTC.